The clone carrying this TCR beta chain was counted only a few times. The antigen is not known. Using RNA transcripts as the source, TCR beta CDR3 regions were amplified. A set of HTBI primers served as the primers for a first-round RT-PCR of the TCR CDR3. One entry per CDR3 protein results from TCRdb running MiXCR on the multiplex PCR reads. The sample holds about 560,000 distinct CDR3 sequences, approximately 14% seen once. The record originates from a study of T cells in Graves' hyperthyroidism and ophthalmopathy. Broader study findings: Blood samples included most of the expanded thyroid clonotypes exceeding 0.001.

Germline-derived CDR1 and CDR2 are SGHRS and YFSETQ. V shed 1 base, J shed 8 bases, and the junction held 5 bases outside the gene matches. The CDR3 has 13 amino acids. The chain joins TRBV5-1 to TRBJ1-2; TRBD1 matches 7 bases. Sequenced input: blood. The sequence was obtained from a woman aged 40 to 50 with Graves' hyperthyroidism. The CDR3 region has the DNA TGCGCCAGCAGCTTGCAAGGGACAGAGGGCTACACCTTC. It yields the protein CASSLQGTEGYTF.